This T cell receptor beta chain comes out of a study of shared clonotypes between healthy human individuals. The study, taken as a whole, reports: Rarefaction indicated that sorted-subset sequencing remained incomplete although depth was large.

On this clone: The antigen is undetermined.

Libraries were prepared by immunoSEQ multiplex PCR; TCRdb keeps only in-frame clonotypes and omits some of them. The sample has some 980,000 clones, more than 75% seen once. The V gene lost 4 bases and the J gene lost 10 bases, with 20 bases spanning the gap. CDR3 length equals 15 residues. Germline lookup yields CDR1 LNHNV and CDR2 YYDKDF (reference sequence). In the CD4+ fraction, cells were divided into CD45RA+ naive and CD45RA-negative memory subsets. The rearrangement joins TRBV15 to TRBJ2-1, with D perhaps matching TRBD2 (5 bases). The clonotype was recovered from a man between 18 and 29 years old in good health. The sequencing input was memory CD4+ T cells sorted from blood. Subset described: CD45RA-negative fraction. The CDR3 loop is CATSTRFGTEREQFF. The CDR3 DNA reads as TGTGCCACCAGCACCCGGTTTGGAACCGAGCGGGAGCAGTTCTTC.